The T cell receptor (beta chain) described here comes from a study of cytomegalovirus exposure and HLA in healthy donors. Study-wide findings and caveats: According to reports, the classifier identified cytomegalovirus status with high specificity and sensitivity.

Losses at the gene ends were 4 bases for V and 0 bases for J; bases not matched to a gene: 4. CDR3 size: 15 residues. The germline V gene encodes CDR1 SGHDN and CDR2 FVKESK. Concerning this clone: Antigen specificity is unknown.

The study ran its PCR with 60 Vbeta and 13 Jbeta primers. The data were produced by immunoSEQ multiplex PCR, yet TCRdb's version contains in-frame clones alone and is incomplete. Of 150,000 or so clones listed, 65% to 80% are singletons. Material: PBMCs. The chain links TRBV14 to TRBJ2-7, with 9 bases fitting TRBD1. This clonotype originated in a man younger than 35 in good health and CMV-seropositive. DNA for the CDR3: TGTGCCAGCAGCCCCGGACAGGGGAGCTCCTACGAGCAGTACGTC. It encodes CASSPGQGSSYEQYV.